This T cell receptor beta chain was found in a study of shared clonotypes between healthy human individuals. Findings and limits, study-wide: Deeper or shallower sequencing was expected to change how clonotypes are shared among donors. When compared with the clonotypes that were shared by all four sorted-subset donors, the non-shared clonotypes turned out to have lower generation probabilities.

Notes on this clone: Its antigen is currently unknown.

Positively selected for CCR7, the CD45RO-negative cells used as naive CD8 cells excluded terminally differentiated effector memory CD45RA+ cells. TCRdb keeps only in-frame clones here, not all; method: immunoSEQ multiplex PCR. The sample lists some 2 million clones, about 95% seen once, with 0.95% to 1.5% in the top ten. This sequence was found in a man younger than 30 in good health. The sample comprised naive CD8+ T cells sorted from blood.

The chain's CDR3 is CASSPSEPGSWGALHF. CDR3 bases: TGTGCCAGCAGCCCAAGCGAACCAGGGAGTTGGGGAGCCCTCCACTTT. The chain carries TRBV7-6 and TRBJ1-6; a weak D match, TRBD1 (5 bases). CDR3 length: 16 residues. The V gene lost 5 bases and the J gene lost 14 bases, with 25 bases spanning the gap. CDR1 is SGHVS, CDR2 FNYEAQ, per germline.